This T cell receptor beta chain originates from a study of shared clonotypes between healthy human individuals. V was trimmed by 3 bases and J by 6 bases, leaving 12 bases between them. The CDR3 covers 13 residues. The germline V gene encodes CDR1 WNHNN and CDR2 SYGVQD (reference sequence). Note on this clone: Its matching antigen is unknown.

Each cell subset's genomic DNA was divided evenly among several immunoSEQ plates. Measured with immunoSEQ multiplex PCR; TCRdb has only the in-frame clones, and not every one. This sample carries fewer than 130,000 clones, roughly 66% of them seen once, and the ten largest clones take approximately 25%. Donors included only healthy HIV-negative adults lacking recent acute infections or vaccinations. CCR7-negative CD45RA+ TemRA cells were combined with CD45RO+ cells to form CD8 memory. Notes on the study in general: Blood was the sole source, and tissue repertoires probably differ.

This receptor was taken from a woman younger than 45 in good health. The J gene is TRBJ2-7, the V gene TRBV10-1, with D possibly matching TRBD2 (5 bases). The material sequenced was memory CD8+ T cells sorted from blood. The subset: CD45RO+ cells pooled with CCR7-negative TemRA cells. The CDR3 DNA reads TGCGCCAGCAGTGATTGGGAGTCTAGCGAGCAGTACTTC. This sequence encodes CASSDWESSEQYF.